Each of the 23 T cell receptor beta chains below was sequenced from the same sample in a study of cytomegalovirus exposure and HLA in healthy donors. Amplification used 60 Vbeta primers and 13 Jbeta primers. Data came from immunoSEQ multiplex PCR; TCRdb stores just in-frame clones and leaves some out. The table lists some 98,000 clones, about 76% of them singletons. Sequenced: PBMCs. The receptors derive from a human donor in good health.

The gene calls are TRBV10-3 and TRBJ1-1, with a weak D call TRBD1 (6 bases). The CDR3 contains 13 residues. V lost 8 bases and J 3 bases, leaving 13 bases between the germline ends. CDR1 is ENHRY, CDR2 SYGVKD, per germline. DNA for the CDR3: TGTGCCATCGCGGGGGGCGAGGACACTGAAGCTTTCTTT. It codes for CAIAGGEDTEAFF.

The chain couples TRBV13 to TRBJ2-7, with D perhaps TRBD2 (6 bases). The CDR3 totals 14 residues. The V and J ends lost 5 bases and 6 bases respectively, with 17 bases between them. Germline assignment: CDR1 PRHDT and CDR2 FYEKMQ (reference sequence). CDR3 DNA sequence: TGTGCCAGCAGCGCCCGAGGGTGGGGGGTCGAGCAGTACTTC. Translated, it gives CASSARGWGVEQYF.

The J gene is TRBJ1-2, the V gene TRBV7-8; D is uncertain. The CDR3 extends over 13 amino acids. Germline V gene data show CDR1 as SGHVS and CDR2 as FQNEAQ. Trimming took off 2 bases at V and 3 bases at J, with 7 bases between the two ends. CDR3 sequence: CASSLTDYYGYTF. The CDR3 DNA is TGTGCCAGCAGCTTAACAGATTACTATGGCTACACCTTC.

The genes are TRBV6-6 and TRBJ2-5, with 7 positions matching TRBD1. Germline V gene lookup returns CDR1 MNHNY and CDR2 SVGAGI (reference sequence). Trimming cost V 6 bases and J 3 bases; bases outside gene matches: 4. The CDR3 loop spans 13 amino acids. CDR3: CASRRQGEETQYF. In DNA form, the CDR3 reads TGTGCCAGCAGACGACAGGGAGAAGAGACCCAGTACTTC.

By frequency in the sample, this clone is medium-sized. V is TRBV4-1 and J is TRBJ2-3; 7 bases are a match to TRBD1. CDR3 length: 15 amino acids. Trimming removed 4 bases from V and 1 base from J; junction bases left unmatched: 5. Germline loops: CDR1 MGHRA, CDR2 YSYEKL. CDR3 DNA: TGCGCCAGCAGCCTGAGACAGGGAGGCACAGATACGCAGTATTTT. It codes for CASSLRQGGTDTQYF.

The rearrangement links TRBV9 to TRBJ2-1; a weak D match, TRBD1 (6 bases). V lost 0 bases, J lost 0 bases, and 16 bases lay in between. Germline assignment: CDR1 SGDLS and CDR2 YYNGEE. The CDR3 length is 18 residues. CDR3 sequence reads: CASSVGGRLGSSYNEQFF. The CDR3 DNA sequence: TGTGCCAGCAGCGTAGGGGGGCGACTCGGAAGCTCCTACAATGAGCAGTTCTTC.

The chain combines TRBV14 with TRBJ2-2, with D perhaps matching TRBD2 (7 bases). Per the germline V gene, CDR1 is SGHDN and CDR2 is FVKESK. V was pared by 0 bases and J by 5 bases, with 34 bases between. The CDR3 length is 23 residues. The CDR3 loop reads CASSQDSGGQGREGRPRTGELFF. The CDR3 DNA sequence: TGTGCCAGCAGCCAAGATTCCGGGGGGCAGGGACGGGAAGGAAGACCGCGGACCGGGGAGCTGTTTTTT.

This clone was detected once. The gene calls are TRBV11-3 and TRBJ2-5; D is perhaps TRBD2 (6 bases). Per germline, CDR1 SGHNT and CDR2 YENEEA. This CDR3 contains 14 residues. Trimming removed 5 bases at V and 4 bases at J, with 14 bases between. CDR3 DNA sequence: TGTGCCAGCAGCCGAGGCGGGACCGCAGAGACCCAGTACTTC. It translates to CASSRGGTAETQYF.

The chain couples TRBV6-6 to TRBJ2-7, with D perhaps matching TRBD1 (5 bases). The V end lost 8 bases, the J end lost 6 bases, and 11 bases lay between the germline ends. Germline V lookup: CDR1 MNHNY, CDR2 SVGAGI (reference sequence). The CDR3 consists of 11 residues. This CDR3 reads CASATQGEQYF. The CDR3 DNA sequence: TGTGCCAGCGCCACTCAGGGCGAGCAGTACTTC.

V is TRBV19 and J is TRBJ2-2; tentatively, D is TRBD2 (6 bases). V shed 5 bases and J shed 4 bases, with 17 bases lying between them. The CDR3 extends over 16 amino acids. Germline lookup yields CDR1 LNHDA and CDR2 SQIVND (reference sequence). CDR3 sequence: CASSDLGGLGTGELFF. Here the CDR3 DNA reads TGTGCCAGTAGTGATCTGGGAGGATTGGGCACCGGGGAGCTGTTTTTT.

The table lists this clone with a count of one. The chain recombines TRBV7-8 with TRBJ1-4; D unresolved. The CDR3 has 16 residues. With 4 bases removed from V and 0 bases from J, the gap between germline ends came to 12 bases. Germline assignment: CDR1 SGHVS and CDR2 FQNEAQ. The CDR3 coding sequence is TGTGCCAGCAGCTCCGACCGGGGTGCAACTAATGAAAAACTGTTTTTT. Encoded protein: CASSSDRGATNEKLFF.

V gene TRBV5-1 combines with J gene TRBJ1-1, with D possibly TRBD1 on 5 matching bases. This CDR3 spans 14 amino acids. In germline, CDR1 is SGHRS, CDR2 YFSETQ. V lost 1 base and J lost 5, with 12 bases in between. The CDR3 nucleotides read TGCGCCAGCAGCTTGAAGACGTCAGGGACTGAAGCTTTCTTT. Protein sequence: CASSLKTSGTEAFF.

This clone was detected only a few times. The chain recombines TRBV5-1 with TRBJ2-1; D is unresolved. The germline V gene encodes CDR1 SGHRS and CDR2 YFSETQ. The CDR3 covers 15 residues. The ends were cut back, 0 bases at V and 2 bases at J, with 9 bases in the middle. The CDR3 loop is CASSLGLGAYNEQFF. CDR3 bases: TGCGCCAGCAGCTTGGGACTTGGAGCCTACAATGAGCAGTTCTTC.

V and J are TRBV6-6 and TRBJ1-1, with 8 nucleotides matching TRBD1. V was clipped by 5 bases and J by 5 bases; unmatched bases: 7. Looked up from germline, CDR1 is MNHNY and CDR2 is SVGAGI (reference sequence). This CDR3 spans 14 amino acids. This CDR3 is CASSIRGLGTEAFF. The CDR3 nucleotides read TGTGCCAGCAGTATCAGGGGGCTGGGTACTGAAGCTTTCTTT.

The chain uses TRBV5-1 and TRBJ2-6; D is perhaps TRBD1 (5 bases). The CDR3 totals 16 residues. CDR1 SGHRS and CDR2 YFSETQ come from the germline V gene. The V gene lost 0 bases and the J gene lost 4 bases, with 11 bases spanning the gap. CDR3 region: CASSLVGALGANVLTF. For the CDR3, the DNA is TGCGCCAGCAGCTTGGTAGGGGCTTTGGGGGCCAACGTCCTGACTTTC.

CDR3 in amino acids: CAWGSGISGANVLTF. The CDR3 nucleotides are TGTGCCTGGGGATCGGGGATCTCTGGGGCCAACGTCCTGACTTTC. This chain connects TRBV30 to TRBJ2-6, with TRBD2 as a possible D gene (5 bases). Trimming took 5 bases from V and 0 from J, leaving 11 bases between them. Germline V gives CDR1 GTSNPN, CDR2 SVGIG (reference sequence). CDR3 size: 15 residues.

The rearrangement uses TRBV29-1 and TRBJ2-1; maybe TRBD2 (6 bases). Deletions cut 4 bases from V and 12 bases from J, with 16 bases between. Looked up from germline, CDR1 is SQVTM and CDR2 is ANQGSEA. The CDR3 length is 12 residues. The CDR3 protein is CSVVQGAGGQFF. CDR3 DNA sequence: TGCAGCGTTGTCCAAGGGGCCGGGGGGCAGTTCTTC.

This clone has just a few counts. The chain carries TRBV11-2 and TRBJ2-7; D perhaps matches TRBD2 (5 bases). Germline CDR1 reads SGHAT; CDR2 reads FQNNGV. The CDR3 consists of 13 residues. Trimming shortened V by 6 bases and J by 3 bases, and 12 bases separated the two germline ends. CDR3 DNA sequence: TGTGCCAGCAGGACTATACAGCACTACGAGCAGTACTTC. Its protein is CASRTIQHYEQYF.

The J gene is TRBJ2-5, the V gene TRBV13, with 8 bases identical to TRBD2. The CDR3 runs to 16 residues. CDR1 is PRHDT and CDR2 is FYEKMQ in the germline V gene (reference sequence). V dropped 5 bases and J dropped 3; count of bases not matched to a gene: 11. For the CDR3, the DNA is TGTGCCAGCAGCCAACAACCGCGGGGGGTGGAAGAGACCCAGTACTTC. It codes for CASSQQPRGVEETQYF.

The chain combines TRBV6-5 with TRBJ1-3; D is unresolved. V lost 2 bases and J 4 bases, leaving 9 bases between the germline ends. The CDR3 totals 14 residues. CDR1 and CDR2 (germline): MNHEY, SVGAGI. The CDR3 coding sequence is TGTGCCAGCAGTTACCCTCGGGGAGGAAACACCATATATTTT. This sequence encodes CASSYPRGGNTIYF.

V is TRBV29-1 and J is TRBJ2-7, with 10 bases lining up with TRBD1. Germline trimming cut 1 base from V and 2 bases from J; bases unmatched to any gene: 8. This CDR3 contains 16 residues. Germline values: CDR1 SQVTM, CDR2 ANQGSEA. The DNA for the CDR3 is TGCAGCGTTGAAGGATCTCCGGGACAGGGGACCTACGAGCAGTACTTC. Translation: CSVEGSPGQGTYEQYF.

This chain links TRBV25-1 with TRBJ1-2; 7 positions match TRBD1. The CDR3 is 15 residues long. The V gene end was trimmed by 3 bases and the J gene end by 2 bases; junction bases not matched to a gene: 6. CDR1 and CDR2 (germline): MGHDK, SYGVNS. CDR3 in amino acids: CASSDRDRPNYGYTF. The CDR3 DNA follows: TGTGCCAGCAGTGACCGGGACAGACCCAACTATGGCTACACCTTC.

In its sample, this clone was seen once. The V and J genes are TRBV30 and TRBJ2-7; 13 bases map to TRBD2. The CDR3 contains 17 residues. Germline V gives CDR1 GTSNPN, CDR2 SVGIG (reference sequence). V lost 2 bases to trimming and J lost 6 bases; unmatched junction nucleotides: 13. CDR3 bases: TGTGCCTGGAGTCTCCTCCGGACTAGCGGGAGTATGGGCGAGCAGTACTTC. Amino acid sequence: CAWSLLRTSGSMGEQYF.